Listed here are 32 T cell receptor beta chains from one sample, sequenced in a study of T cells in Graves' hyperthyroidism and ophthalmopathy. There were TCR beta CDR3 regions amplified from RNA transcripts. HTBI primers were used for first-round RT-PCR of the TCR CDR3. TCRdb used MiXCR to reprocess the multiplex PCR reads, holding one entry per CDR3 protein. The sample holds fewer than 750,000 distinct CDR3 sequences, roughly 14% seen once. Source material: blood. All receptors derive from a woman in her forties or fifties with Graves' ophthalmopathy.

The chain's CDR3 is CASSLHRQGRSTGELFF. The DNA for the CDR3 is TGTGCCAGCAGTCTCCATCGACAGGGGAGGAGTACCGGGGAGCTGTTTTTT. The chain couples TRBV28 to TRBJ2-2; 8 nucleotides match TRBD1. J was trimmed by 5 bases and V by 5 bases; bases with no gene match: 13. CDR3 length: 17 amino acids. The germline V gene has CDR1 MDHEN and CDR2 SYDVKM.

This clonotype was counted ten times or more. The V gene is TRBV6-1, the J gene TRBJ1-1; 8 nucleotides match TRBD1. Germline assignment: CDR1 MNHNS and CDR2 SASEGT. The V and J ends lost 6 bases and 5 bases, in that order; junction bases with no gene match: 5. This CDR3 comprises 13 residues. CDR3 coding DNA: TGTGCCAGCAGGGACAGGGCGTGGACTGAAGCTTTCTTT. This encodes CASRDRAWTEAFF.

Many counts were recorded for this clonotype. The rearrangement joins TRBV28 to TRBJ2-7; 11 bases agree with TRBD2. Germline V gives CDR1 MDHEN, CDR2 SYDVKM. CDR3 length: 16 amino acids. Germline trimming cut 3 bases from V and 3 bases from J; bases unmatched to any gene: 7. The DNA for the CDR3 is TGTGCCAGCAGTTTGGGACTAGCGGAAAACGTCTACGAGCAGTACTTC. It encodes CASSLGLAENVYEQYF.

This clonotype occurred many times. The chain couples TRBV20-1 to TRBJ2-1; 7 positions match TRBD2. The junction had 4 bases not matched to a gene; V was cut back by 1 base and J by 4 bases. The germline gives CDR1 DFQATT, CDR2 SNEGSKA (reference sequence). The CDR3 contains 14 residues. The CDR3 DNA reads as TGCAGTGCTAGAGTTAGCGGGCCATACAATGAGCAGTTCTTC. This codes for CSARVSGPYNEQFF.

The rearrangement links TRBV7-9 to TRBJ1-2; D not resolved. In germline, CDR1 is SEHNR, CDR2 FQNEAQ (reference sequence). Trimming removed 3 bases from V and 5 bases from J, with 10 bases in between. The CDR3 runs to 13 residues. Here the CDR3 reads CASSLAEAYGYTF. The CDR3 nucleotides are TGTGCCAGCAGCTTGGCAGAAGCATATGGCTACACCTTC.

This clonotype was recorded many times. The V gene is TRBV28, the J gene TRBJ1-1, with 10 bases matching TRBD1. Germline V gene data show CDR1 as MDHEN and CDR2 as SYDVKM. The CDR3 covers 16 residues. Trimming took 3 bases from V and 1 from J; bases not matched to a gene: 5. This CDR3 is CASSFPRTGGNTEAFF. The DNA of the CDR3 is TGTGCCAGCAGTTTCCCTCGGACAGGGGGGAACACTGAAGCTTTCTTT.

Details on this clonotype: One junction end does not reproduce the germline sequence, and a read error may be involved. Here the CDR3 reads CTSSYGGQPQHF. Written as DNA, the CDR3 is TGTACCAGCAGTTACGGCGGTCAGCCCCAGCATTTT. This chain joins TRBV6-2 or TRBV6-3 and TRBJ1-5, with D unclear. This CDR3 comprises 12 residues. In germline, CDR1 is MNHEY, CDR2 SVGEGT.

This clonotype was recorded at least ten times. The rearrangement joins TRBV20-1 to TRBJ2-1; the D is unclear. The CDR3 extends over 17 amino acids. Germline values: CDR1 DFQATT, CDR2 SNEGSKA (reference sequence). The V end lost 7 bases, the J end lost 0 bases, and 22 bases lay between the germline ends. In DNA, the CDR3 is TGCAGTGTGTTCGGCACGAACGTTAGACGCTCCTACAATGAGCAGTTCTTC. Translating gives CSVFGTNVRRSYNEQFF.

The sample holds a few counts of this clonotype. The V call is TRBV12-3 or TRBV12-4, the J call TRBJ2-5; a weak D match, TRBD2 (5 bases). V was clipped by 8 bases and J by 7 bases, with 8 bases between them. This CDR3 has 10 amino acids. CDR3 amino acids: CASGRGTQYF. For the CDR3, the DNA is TGTGCCAGCGGCCGGGGGACCCAGTACTTC.

This clonotype has at least ten counts. The chain carries TRBV5-1 and TRBJ1-1; D is undetermined. Trimming left V 4 bases short and J 0 bases short, with 19 bases between. The CDR3 covers 17 residues. Germline V gives CDR1 SGHRS, CDR2 YFSETQ. The CDR3 region has the DNA TGCGCCAGCAGCACAACAGCCCGACGCTTCATGAACACTGAAGCTTTCTTT. This translates into CASSTTARRFMNTEAFF.

This clonotype was observed at least ten times. The chain is built from TRBV28 and TRBJ2-1; TRBD2 matches at 11 bases. The V gene end was trimmed by 1 base and the J gene end by 8 bases; junction bases not matched to a gene: 10. Per germline, CDR1 MDHEN and CDR2 SYDVKM. The CDR3 contains 17 residues. The CDR3 loop is CASSLLGWASGRHEQFF. CDR3 sequence (DNA): TGTGCCAGCAGTTTATTGGGGTGGGCTAGCGGGAGGCATGAGCAGTTCTTC. The full variable domain, rest sourced from reference TRBV28 and TRBJ2-1, is DVKVTQSSRYLVKRTGEKVFLECVQDMDHENMFWYRQDPGLGLRLIYFSYDVKMKEKGDIPEGYSVSREKKERFSLILESASTNQTSMYLCASSLLGWASGRHEQFFGPGTRLTVL.

In its sample, this clonotype was seen a few times. CDR3 in amino acids: CASSLELADEGTQYF. The DNA for the CDR3 is TGCGCCAGCAGCTTGGAACTAGCGGACGAGGGGACCCAGTACTTC. V is TRBV5-1 and J is TRBJ2-5, with 8 bases that match TRBD2. J lost 7 bases, V lost 0 bases, and 8 bases had no gene match. CDR3 length: 15 amino acids. Germline CDR1 SGHRS, CDR2 YFSETQ.

The genes are TRBV18 and TRBJ1-2; 7 bases match TRBD1. From germline, CDR1 is KGHSH and CDR2 LQKENI. The V segment lost 2 bases and the J segment 3 bases; nucleotides outside the gene matches: 3. The CDR3 is 14 amino acids. The CDR3 nucleotides read TGTGCCAGCTCACCAGGGGACAGCTACTATGGCTACACCTTC. Translation: CASSPGDSYYGYTF.

This clonotype was observed at least ten times. The J gene is TRBJ2-3, the V gene TRBV7-2; D remains ambiguous. V was clipped by 6 bases and J by 1 base, with 8 bases between them. The germline V gene has CDR1 SGHTA and CDR2 FQGNSA. This CDR3 has 13 residues. The CDR3 sequence is CASRGWGTDTQYF. For the CDR3, the DNA is TGTGCCAGCAGGGGCTGGGGCACAGATACGCAGTATTTT. Variable domain in full (rest from reference TRBV7-2 and TRBJ2-3): GAGVSQSPSNKVTEKGKDVELRCDPISGHTALYWYRQSLGQGLEFLIYFQGNSAPDKSGLPSDRFSAERTGGSVSTLTIQRTQQEDSAVYLCASRGWGTDTQYFGPGTRLTVL.

This clonotype was detected ten times or more. The genes are TRBV29-1 and TRBJ1-2; D is ambiguous. Germline-derived CDR1 and CDR2 are SQVTM and ANQGSEA. This CDR3 has 11 amino acids. The V end lost 6 bases, the J end lost 2 bases, and 7 bases lay between the germline ends. CDR3 in DNA: TGCAGCGTAAACGACAACTATGGCTACACCTTC. This sequence encodes CSVNDNYGYTF.

This clonotype was seen a handful of times. The CDR3 region has the DNA TGTGCCAGTAGTGTCCGAGACGCTATCCCCTACAATGAGCAGTTCTTC. Translating gives CASSVRDAIPYNEQFF. The J gene is TRBJ2-1, the V gene TRBV19; D is ambiguous. This CDR3 is 16 amino acids long. Trimming removed 5 bases from V and 2 bases from J, with 16 bases in between. The germline V gene has CDR1 LNHDA and CDR2 SQIVND (reference sequence).

This clonotype was seen many times. This sequence joins TRBV20-1 and TRBJ2-5; tentatively, D is TRBD2 (5 bases). V dropped 0 bases and J dropped 13 bases, with 12 bases sitting between them. The V gene's germline CDR1 is DFQATT and CDR2 SNEGSKA (reference sequence). The CDR3 consists of 11 residues. The CDR3 spells CSARDQGLGYF. Here the CDR3 DNA reads TGCAGTGCTAGAGATCAAGGACTCGGGTACTTC.

This clonotype came up many times. This rearrangement joins TRBV27 to TRBJ2-2; 7 nucleotides match TRBD2. Germline V CDR1 and CDR2: MNHEY, SMNVEV (reference sequence). CDR3 length equals 16 residues. Trimming removed 2 bases from V and 3 bases from J; junction bases left unmatched: 6. DNA for the CDR3: TGTGCCAGCAGTTTAATTGGCGGGAGCGACACCGGGGAGCTGTTTTTT. Its translation: CASSLIGGSDTGELFF.

Here the CDR3 reads CATSDRTSGKWGNEQFF. Written as DNA, the CDR3 is TGTGCCACCAGTGACCGGACTAGCGGGAAATGGGGCAATGAGCAGTTCTTC. The chain links TRBV24-1 to TRBJ2-1; 12 bases map to TRBD2. Germline V gene lookup returns CDR1 KGHDR and CDR2 SFDVKD. The CDR3 is 17 residues long. The V segment lost 4 bases and the J segment 6 bases; nucleotides outside the gene matches: 9.

Notes on this clonotype: An end of the junction does not agree with germline; a read error may underlie this. The chain combines TRBV7-7 with TRBJ2-2; D may be TRBD2 (6 bases). Germline V gene sequence: CDR1 SSHAT, CDR2 FNYEAQ (reference sequence). The length of the CDR3 is 13 residues. The CDR3 here is CASSWDFTGELFF. The DNA of the CDR3 is TGTGCTAGCAGCTGGGACTTCACCGGGGAGCTGTTTTTT.

This clonotype was detected many times. The J gene is TRBJ2-3, the V gene TRBV24-1; 7 nucleotides line up with TRBD2. Germline trimming cut 8 bases from V and 7 bases from J; bases unmatched to any gene: 11. The CDR3 is 14 amino acids. Germline V gene data show CDR1 as KGHDR and CDR2 as SFDVKD. Here the CDR3 reads CATNEGGPIYTQYF. CDR3 coding DNA: TGTGCCACCAACGAGGGAGGGCCAATATATACGCAGTATTTT.

With respect to this clonotype: This could be a read error, since a much larger clone is one nucleotide away. The J gene is TRBJ2-1, the V gene TRBV28; D unresolved. This CDR3 region has 12 residues. With 7 bases removed from V and 2 bases from J, the gap between germline ends came to 6 bases. Germline CDR1 and CDR2: MDHEN and SYDVKM. DNA for the CDR3: TGTGCCAGCATAGGACCCTACAATGAGCAGTTCTTC. Translating gives CASIGPYNEQFF. The complete variable domain, with remaining parts taken from reference TRBV28 and TRBJ2-1, reads DVKVTQSSRYLVKRTGEKVFLECVQDMDHENMFWYRQDPGLGLRLIYFSYDVKMKEKGDIPEGYSVSREKKERFSLILESASTNQTSMYLCASIGPYNEQFFGPGTRLTVL.

The chain combines TRBV6-1 with TRBJ2-7; TRBD2 matches at 11 bases. CDR1 and CDR2 from the germline V gene are MNHNS and SASEGT. Trimming cost V 6 bases and J 6 bases; bases outside gene matches: 13. CDR3 length equals 16 residues. The CDR3 DNA reads as TGTGCCAGCAGCCCCCAACACCTAGCGGGAGGTCGCGAGCAGTACTTC. Translation: CASSPQHLAGGREQYF.

Concerning this clonotype: One junction end does not reproduce the germline sequence, and a read error may be involved. The chain uses TRBV7-9 and TRBJ1-3; no reliable D call. The CDR3 has 15 residues. CDR1 SEHNR and CDR2 FQNEAQ come from the germline V gene (reference sequence). This chain's CDR3 is CTSSYGRASGNTIYF. The CDR3 nucleotides are TGTACCAGCAGCTACGGTAGAGCCTCTGGAAACACCATATATTTT.

This clonotype was recorded many times. J is TRBJ1-2 and V is TRBV11-2, with 7 bases identical to TRBD1. The CDR3 is 14 amino acids. V lost 2 bases to trimming and J lost 6 bases; unmatched junction nucleotides: 6. The V gene's germline CDR1 is SGHAT and CDR2 FQNNGV. CDR3 nucleotide sequence: TGTGCCAGCAGCTTAAACAGGGGATCGGATGGCTACACCTTC. Encoded protein: CASSLNRGSDGYTF. The full variable domain, completed using reference TRBV11-2 and TRBJ1-2, is EAGVAQSPRYKIIEKRQSVAFWCNPISGHATLYWYQQILGQGPKLLIQFQNNGVVDDSQLPKDRFSAERLKGVDSTLKIQPAKLEDSAVYLCASSLNRGSDGYTFGSGTRLTVV.

This clonotype was recorded many times. The CDR3, as DNA: TGCGCCAGCAGCTTGAGGACCTCGGGAGCTAATGAAAAACTGTTTTTT. Translating it yields CASSLRTSGANEKLFF. The chain combines TRBV5-1 with TRBJ1-4; no clear D gene. This CDR3 is built from 16 residues. Germline CDR1 and CDR2: SGHRS and YFSETQ. Trimming left V 1 base short and J 3 bases short, with 13 bases between.

The J gene is TRBJ2-5, the V gene TRBV10-3, with D possibly being TRBD1 (7 bases). Germline values: CDR1 ENHRY, CDR2 SYGVKD. V lost 10 bases to trimming and J lost 5 bases, with 20 bases between them. CDR3 length: 14 residues. The CDR3 DNA is TGTGCCACCAGACAGGGAGGTCTTGGGGAGACCCAGTACTTC. Its translation is CATRQGGLGETQYF.

This clonotype was detected ten times or more. The chain employs TRBV14 and TRBJ2-7; D uncertain. V lost 0 bases and J lost 2, with 11 bases in between. There are 15 residues in the CDR3. The germline CDR1 and CDR2 sequences are SGHDN and FVKESK. CDR3 amino acids: CASSQEVGKPYEQYF. The CDR3 nucleotides are TGTGCCAGCAGCCAAGAGGTGGGCAAACCCTACGAGCAGTACTTC.

This clonotype was counted many times. This chain links TRBV5-5 with TRBJ2-5, with D possibly matching TRBD2 (5 bases). The CDR3 is 16 amino acids. Germline loops: CDR1 SGHKS, CDR2 YYEKEE (reference sequence). V gave up 2 bases and J gave up 4 bases, with 18 bases separating them. The CDR3 sequence is CASSFLPSGIGETQYF. As DNA, the CDR3 is TGTGCCAGCAGCTTTTTACCCTCGGGGATTGGAGAGACCCAGTACTTC.

This clonotype was seen repeatedly, ten times or more. The chain is built from TRBV6-2 or TRBV6-3 and TRBJ2-7; D perhaps matches TRBD2 (5 bases). Deletions cut 7 bases from V and 3 bases from J, with 13 bases between. Germline V gene sequence: CDR1 MNHEY, CDR2 SVGEGT. The CDR3 consists of 13 residues. The CDR3 is CASTPSRYYEQYF. As DNA, the CDR3 is TGTGCCAGCACCCCTAGCAGATACTACGAGCAGTACTTC.

This clonotype was picked up a small number of times. The chain employs TRBV9 and TRBJ2-7, with 7 bases identical to TRBD1. This CDR3 has 14 residues. Germline lookup yields CDR1 SGDLS and CDR2 YYNGEE. J was trimmed by 2 bases and V by 3 bases; bases with no gene match: 5. The CDR3, as DNA: TGTGCCAGCAGCGGACCCGGGACAGCCTACGAGCAGTACTTC. As protein: CASSGPGTAYEQYF. Full variable domain (rest looked up from reference TRBV9 and TRBJ2-7): DSGVTQTPKHLITATGQRVTLRCSPRSGDLSVYWYQQSLDQGLQFLIQYYNGEERAKGNILERFSAQQFPDLHSELNLSSLELGDSALYFCASSGPGTAYEQYFGPGTRLTVT.

This clonotype was observed a few times. The chain combines TRBV11-2 with TRBJ1-2; D gene ambiguous. Trimming left V 0 bases short and J 4 bases short, with 12 bases between. CDR3 length: 15 residues. Germline CDR1 reads SGHAT; CDR2 reads FQNNGV. CDR3 in DNA: TGTGCCAGCAGCTTAGATCGGAGAACCTTCTATGGCTACACCTTC. Its translation: CASSLDRRTFYGYTF.